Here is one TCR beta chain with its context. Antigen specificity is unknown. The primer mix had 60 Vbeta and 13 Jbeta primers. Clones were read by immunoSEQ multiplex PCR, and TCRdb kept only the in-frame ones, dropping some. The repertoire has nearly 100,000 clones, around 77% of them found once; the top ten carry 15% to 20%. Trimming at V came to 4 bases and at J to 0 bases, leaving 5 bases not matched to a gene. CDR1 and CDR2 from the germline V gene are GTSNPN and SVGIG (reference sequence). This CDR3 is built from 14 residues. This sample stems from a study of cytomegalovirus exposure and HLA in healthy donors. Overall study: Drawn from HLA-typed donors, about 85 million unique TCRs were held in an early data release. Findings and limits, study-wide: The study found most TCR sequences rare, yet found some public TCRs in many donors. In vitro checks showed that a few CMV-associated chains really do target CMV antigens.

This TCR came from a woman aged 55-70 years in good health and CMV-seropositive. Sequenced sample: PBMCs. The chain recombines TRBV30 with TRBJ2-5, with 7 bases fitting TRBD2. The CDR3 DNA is TGTGCCTGGATAAGGCGGGGGAACCAAGAGACCCAGTACTTC. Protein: CAWIRRGNQETQYF.